This TCR beta chain appears in the sequencing data of a study of blood T cells in healthy people across ages. Each sample yielded at least 7 million isolated PBMCs. At least 5 micrograms of total RNA were extracted per sample. The CDR3 runs 11 residues. V was clipped by 8 bases and J by 7 bases, with 12 bases between them. Germline V gene data show CDR1 as SEHNR and CDR2 as FQNEAQ (reference sequence). Together with a sample-barcoded 5' primer, a J-beta primer mix was included in a second PCR lasting about 6 to 12 cycles. A 12-random-nucleotide template-switch adaptor tagged each cDNA molecule. TCRdb redid the calling of the 5' RACE reads with MiXCR, one entry per CDR3 protein. The table has around 750,000 distinct CDR3 sequences, about 55% seen once. This clonotype was seen only a few times.

The sample consisted of blood. This chain connects TRBV7-9 to TRBJ2-7; D remains ambiguous. The TCR originated in a man older than 75 in good health. CDR3 sequence: CASCSREEQYF. DNA for the CDR3: TGTGCCAGCTGTTCCAGAGAGGAGCAGTACTTC. Drawing the rest from reference TRBV7-9 and TRBJ2-7, the complete variable domain is DTGVSQNPRHKITKRGQNVTFRCDPISEHNRLYWYRQTLGQGPEFLTYFQNEAQLEKSRLLSDRFSAERPKGSFSTLEIQRTEQGDSAMYLCASCSREEQYFGPGTRLTVT.